A single sample is the source of the 20 T cell receptor beta chains below, sequenced in a study of CD8 T cells in ankylosing spondylitis (dated by TCRdb to 2016 to 2017). The method behind the library was 5' RACE. Sequencing used an Illumina HiSeq 2500. Starting from the raw public reads, TCRdb applied fastp trimming at Q25, assembled clones with MiXCR and retained in-frame beta chains. Entries that share a CDR3 protein sequence are merged under the most common genes and DNA. This sample lists approximately 200,000 distinct CDR3 sequences; about an eighth were detected once. The ten biggest clones cover approximately 11% of the sample. Material for sequencing was blood, either unsorted or a sorted T cell fraction (not recorded which). Source of these receptors: a female donor with ankylosing spondylitis or in good health (not recorded which).

This clonotype has just a few counts. The gene calls are TRBV20-1 and TRBJ1-1, with 7 bases aligning to TRBD1. From germline, CDR1 is DFQATT and CDR2 SNEGSKA (reference sequence). J gave up 3 bases and V 0 bases, and 7 bases lay outside the gene matches. This CDR3 is built from 15 residues. The CDR3 coding sequence is TGCAGTGCTAGAGATCCCCACAGGGGTGACACTGAAGCTTTCTTT. This sequence encodes CSARDPHRGDTEAFF.

This clonotype was observed at least ten times. This chain joins TRBV12-3 or TRBV12-4 and TRBJ1-2, with 8 bases that match TRBD1. The ends lost 6 bases at V and 8 bases at J; junction bases unmatched: 5. This CDR3 is built from 12 residues. For the CDR3, the DNA is TGTGCCAGCAGGGACAGGGACAGAGGCTACACCTTC. Its protein is CASRDRDRGYTF.

This clonotype was detected ten times or more. This chain links TRBV12-3 or TRBV12-4 with TRBJ2-7; tentatively, D is TRBD2 (7 bases). The length of the CDR3 is 16 residues. The germline V and J ends were trimmed by 6 bases and 6 bases, with 24 bases remaining between them. The CDR3 is CASSLPWGRGGFEQYF. CDR3 DNA: TGTGCCAGCAGCCTACCCTGGGGCAGGGGAGGGTTCGAGCAGTACTTC.

This clonotype appeared a few times. The rearrangement joins TRBV19 to TRBJ1-1; 7 nucleotides agree with TRBD1. The CDR3 length is 14 residues. The junction had 7 bases not matched to a gene; V was cut back by 2 bases and J by 7 bases. The V gene's germline CDR1 is LNHDA and CDR2 SQIVND (reference sequence). The CDR3 DNA is TGTGCCAGTAGTATAATCGGGACAGATTTTGAAGCTTTCTTT. This sequence encodes CASSIIGTDFEAFF. Variable domain in full (rest from reference TRBV19 and TRBJ1-1): DGGITQSPKYLFRKEGQNVTLSCEQNLNHDAMYWYRQDPGQGLRLIYYSQIVNDFQKGDIAEGYSVSREKKESFPLTVTSAQKNPTAFYLCASSIIGTDFEAFFGQGTRLTVV.

The chain is built from TRBV20-1 and TRBJ1-5; D unresolved. Germline loops: CDR1 DFQATT, CDR2 SNEGSKA (reference sequence). V lost 2 bases and J 1 base, leaving 12 bases between the germline ends. The CDR3 runs to 15 residues. The CDR3: CSARPLRASNQPQHF. The CDR3 DNA reads as TGCAGTGCTAGACCCCTAAGGGCAAGCAATCAGCCCCAGCATTTT.

The table lists this clonotype with many counts. The chain combines TRBV7-2 with TRBJ1-5; perhaps TRBD1 as D (6 bases). CDR3 length: 13 amino acids. Per germline, CDR1 SGHTA and CDR2 FQGNSA. Deletions cut 7 bases from V and 4 bases from J, with 11 bases between. CDR3 amino acids: CASTLTGNQPQHF. The CDR3 DNA reads TGTGCCAGCACCCTTACAGGGAATCAGCCCCAGCATTTT.

V usage is TRBV20-1 and J usage is TRBJ1-1; D possibly corresponds to TRBD1 (5 bases). The CDR3 loop spans 14 amino acids. Deletions cut 3 bases from V and 5 bases from J, with 16 bases between. CDR1 and CDR2 (germline): DFQATT, SNEGSKA (reference sequence). The CDR3 here is CSARTDVSGTEAFF. CDR3 coding DNA: TGCAGTGCTAGGACGGACGTCTCAGGGACTGAAGCTTTCTTT.

At least ten counts were recorded for this clonotype. This chain links TRBV3-1 with TRBJ1-5, with a tentative D call TRBD1 (5 bases). This CDR3 is 15 amino acids long. Germline CDR1 LGHDT, CDR2 YNNKEL (reference sequence). Trimming left V 1 base short and J 3 bases short, with 10 bases between. CDR3 loop: CASSQATGANQPQHF. CDR3 DNA sequence: TGTGCCAGCAGCCAAGCTACAGGAGCCAATCAGCCCCAGCATTTT. The entire variable domain, with the rest obtained from reference TRBV3-1 and TRBJ1-5, is as follows: DTAVSQTPKYLVTQMGNDKSIKCEQNLGHDTMYWYKQDSKKFLKIMFSYNNKELIINETVPNRFSPKSPDKAHLNLHINSLELGDSAVYFCASSQATGANQPQHFGDGTRLSIL.

This clonotype appeared many times. V is TRBV27 and J is TRBJ1-5; D remains unclear. CDR1 and CDR2 from the germline V gene are MNHEY and SMNVEV (reference sequence). V was clipped by 0 bases and J by 0 bases, with 6 bases between them. The length of the CDR3 is 15 residues. Written as DNA, the CDR3 is TGTGCCAGCAGTTTATCACACAGTAGCAATCAGCCCCAGCATTTT. Amino acids: CASSLSHSSNQPQHF.

This clonotype was observed at least ten times. The rearrangement joins TRBV29-1 to TRBJ2-2, with 8 bases lining up with TRBD1. This CDR3 is built from 14 residues. Losses at the gene ends were 4 bases for V and 6 bases for J; bases not matched to a gene: 7. Looked up from germline, CDR1 is SQVTM and CDR2 is ANQGSEA. The CDR3 bases are TGCAGCGTTGGGTATACAGGGGGGTCCGGGGAGCTGTTTTTT. It specifies CSVGYTGGSGELFF.

This clonotype came up a few times. The rearrangement uses TRBV6-1 and TRBJ1-6; weak D call: TRBD1 (6 bases). The V end was cut by 4 bases, the J end by 8 bases, with 18 bases between. This CDR3 has 16 residues. Germline-derived CDR1 and CDR2 are MNHNS and SASEGT. In DNA form, the CDR3 reads TGTGCCAGCAGTGGAGCGGGAGGAGGGGGAGATTCACCCCTCCACTTT. Its protein product is CASSGAGGGGDSPLHF.

Many counts were recorded for this clonotype. This chain joins TRBV28 and TRBJ2-3, with TRBD2 matching over 7 bases. The germline CDR1 and CDR2 sequences are MDHEN and SYDVKM. V was pared by 6 bases and J by 4 bases, with 10 bases of the junction left unmatched. This CDR3 spans 15 amino acids. The CDR3 loop is CASSLRGGWADTQYF. The CDR3 DNA is TGTGCCAGCAGCCTGAGGGGAGGGTGGGCAGATACGCAGTATTTT.

The V gene is TRBV10-3, the J gene TRBJ2-7; TRBD2 matches at 10 bases. The CDR3 consists of 13 residues. Germline CDR1 ENHRY, CDR2 SYGVKD. J was trimmed by 5 bases and V by 4 bases; bases with no gene match: 2. CDR3 region: CAISATSGNEQYF. CDR3 nucleotide sequence: TGTGCCATCAGTGCCACTAGCGGGAACGAGCAGTACTTC.

This clonotype showed up just a few times. CDR3 coding DNA: TGTGCCAGTAGTCCCTCCCTCGAGGGACCCCAGCATTTT. It encodes CASSPSLEGPQHF. The chain uses TRBV19 and TRBJ1-5; D call uncertain. CDR1 and CDR2 from the germline V gene are LNHDA and SQIVND (reference sequence). Deletions cut 5 bases from V and 10 bases from J, with 15 bases between. The CDR3 runs 13 residues.

Only a few counts were recorded for this clonotype. This chain uses TRBV20-1 with TRBJ2-2; TRBD1 matches at 8 bases. The CDR3 loop spans 15 amino acids. V shed 2 bases and J 7 bases; nucleotides not matched to a gene: 9. The germline V gene has CDR1 DFQATT and CDR2 SNEGSKA (reference sequence). The CDR3 region has the DNA TGCAGTGCTAGACCAGGGGGCGTGAGAGACGGGGAGCTGTTTTTT. The encoded protein is CSARPGGVRDGELFF.

This clonotype was observed many times. This chain uses TRBV11-2 with TRBJ1-1; D is possibly TRBD1 (5 bases). The CDR3 is made up of 14 amino acids. Per germline, CDR1 SGHAT and CDR2 FQNNGV. V shed 5 bases and J shed 0 bases, with 10 bases lying between them. The CDR3 is CASSPETVNTEAFF. CDR3 coding DNA: TGTGCCAGCAGCCCCGAGACAGTGAACACTGAAGCTTTCTTT.

There are a few counts of this clonotype. The chain uses TRBV30 and TRBJ2-3; D unresolved. Germline CDR1 GTSNPN, CDR2 SVGIG (reference sequence). The ends were cut back, 2 bases at V and 1 base at J, with 4 bases in the middle. This CDR3 comprises 12 residues. For the CDR3, the DNA is TGTGCCTGGAGTCTCCGCACAGATACGCAGTATTTT. Translation gives CAWSLRTDTQYF.

This clonotype was detected ten times or more. The V gene is TRBV5-1, the J gene TRBJ1-2; possibly TRBD1 for D (5 bases). The CDR3 is made up of 13 amino acids. Germline CDR1 and CDR2: SGHRS and YFSETQ. V lost 0 bases and J lost 4, with 7 bases in between. In nucleotides, the CDR3 is TGCGCCAGCAGCTTGGCGCAGGGCTATGGCTACACCTTC. Its translation is CASSLAQGYGYTF.

Points on this clonotype: One base away lies a much larger clone, so this may be a sequencing read error. This rearrangement joins TRBV12-3 or TRBV12-4 to TRBJ2-7, with D unresolved. The germline V and J ends were trimmed by 6 bases and 0 bases, with 15 bases remaining between them. The CDR3 has 15 residues. CDR3 region: CASSPGLGNSYEQYF. The CDR3 DNA follows: TGTGCCAGCAGCCCAGGATTAGGAAACTCCTACGAGCAGTACTTC.

This clonotype occurred many times. The CDR3 reads CASSSDRGLTEAFF. The CDR3 bases are TGCGCCAGCAGCTCGGACAGGGGGCTTACTGAAGCTTTCTTT. V is TRBV5-1 and J is TRBJ1-1; 11 positions match TRBD1. CDR1 and CDR2 from the germline V gene are SGHRS and YFSETQ. This CDR3 is built from 14 residues. The trim removed 3 bases at V and 5 bases at J, leaving 3 bases unmatched.